The subject of this entry is one T cell receptor beta chain. Its target antigen remains unknown. The input lacks base qualities; no much larger clone sits a single base away. The sample belongs to a study of a mutant IDH1 vaccine in newly diagnosed glioma (dated by TCRdb to the early 2020s). For the wider study: Of the 30 to 35 patients who were treated, 62.5% were male and approximately 38% were female, and the mean age was roughly 40 years. Before enrollment, most patients had been given radiochemotherapy with temozolomide as standard therapy, while the rest had received either radiotherapy alone or temozolomide alone. For exploratory analyses, approximately 25 treated patients had longitudinal TCRB deep sequencing done wherever samples were available. Peripheral blood was drawn at six visits: V03 (baseline), V05, V07, V10, V12 and V13.

In the paper's terms, the time point label means: baseline, week 1 (first vaccination visit). Reading the label with the study, this specimen's treatment or condition is: pre-vaccination baseline after standard-of-care therapy. Newly diagnosed WHO grade 3 or 4 IDH1-mutant astrocytomas showing loss of nuclear ATRX were present in the donors. The samples were drawn from NOA16, a multicentre, single-arm, open-label phase I trial in Germany that tested a mutant IDH1 peptide vaccine in humans for the first time. Blood drawn at visit V03 was used as the baseline sample for immunogenicity testing. Genomic DNA for TCRB sequencing was extracted from EDTA blood using the DNeasy Blood and Tissue Kit. Summary of the overall study and its limitations: Immune responses induced by the vaccine were seen in roughly 95% of patients across multiple MHC alleles. According to the authors, sample limitations meant that analyses of patient blood samples could not be reproduced. No apparent relationship was observed between pseudoprogression and alterations in the top peripheral T cell clonotypes detected by TCRB sequencing. PBMC samples for TCRB deep sequencing were selected based on availability.

The library came from the immunoSEQ multiplex PCR assay. The hsTCRB Kit was used according to the manufacturer's protocol to amplify rearranged TCR beta chain sequences. Sequencing of TCRB libraries was carried out on an Illumina MiSeq. For the original study's pipeline: Demultiplexing, trimming and gene mapping were performed with the kit vendor's proprietary platform. TCRdb limited this immuneACCESS table to in-frame rearrangements with V and J called. A share of clones is missing; checked studies link under half to unresolved V genes, and the rest is unexplained. The V and J calls and clone size are taken from that table; D and trimming were inferred from the DNA. In this sample the table shows 30,000 to 40,000 clones, roughly 89% of which occur a single time. Of the sample, 15% to 20% falls within the top ten clones. The CDR3, from cysteine to phenylalanine, totals 14 residues. Only the CDR3 DNA stays, 42 bases, in frame from base 1. Trimming takes 0 bases off V and 4 bases off J; junction bases not matched to a gene: 4. CDR1 and CDR2 were assigned from the germline V gene as SGHRS and YFSETQ.

The TCR was taken from a man aged 18-30 years with glioma. The chain couples TRBV5-1 to TRBJ2-7; 7 of the junction bases match TRBD1. Here the sequenced sample was PBMCs, taken from a glioma patient treated with radiotherapy, temozolomide or both. The DNA sequence is given as TGCGCCAGCAGCTTGGGACAGGGAAAGTACGAGCAGTACTTC. It translates to CASSLGQGKYEQYF. The entire variable domain, with the stretches around the CDR3 drawn from the reference TRBV5-1 and TRBJ2-7 proteins, is KAGVTQTPRYLIKTRGQQVTLSCSPISGHRSVSWYQQTPGQGLQFLFEYFSETQRNKGNFPGRFSGRQFSNSRSEMNVSTLELGDSALYLCASSLGQGKYEQYFGPGTRLTVT.